This T cell receptor (beta chain) was sequenced in a study of cytomegalovirus exposure and HLA in healthy donors. Study information: The study's early data release held about 80 million unique TCRs from HLA-typed donors. Study-wide results and caveats: Several V segments, TRBV6-2 and TRBV6-3 among them, could not be told apart and were dropped. CMV serostatus was the sole immune exposure information available.

PCR amplification relied on 60 Vbeta primers (plus 13 Jbeta primers). Sequencing used immunoSEQ multiplex PCR; TCRdb keeps in-frame clones, though not all of them. The repertoire holds some 160,000 clones, with around 85% as singletons. On this clone itself: The antigen remains undetermined.

This CDR3 is 12 amino acids long. V was clipped by 5 bases and J by 4 bases, with 6 bases between them. The germline V gene has CDR1 SEHNR and CDR2 FQNEAQ (reference sequence). The rearrangement links TRBV7-9 to TRBJ1-3; tentatively, D is TRBD1 (6 bases). The sequence was collected from a male donor in good health and CMV-seronegative. Sample: PBMCs. The CDR3 reads CASSDRGNTIYF. CDR3 DNA: TGTGCCAGCAGCGACAGGGGAAACACCATATATTTT. Using reference TRBV7-9 and TRBJ1-3 for the parts outside the CDR3, the full variable domain is DTGVSQNPRHKITKRGQNVTFRCDPISEHNRLYWYRQTLGQGPEFLTYFQNEAQLEKSRLLSDRFSAERPKGSFSTLEIQRTEQGDSAMYLCASSDRGNTIYFGEGSWLTVV.